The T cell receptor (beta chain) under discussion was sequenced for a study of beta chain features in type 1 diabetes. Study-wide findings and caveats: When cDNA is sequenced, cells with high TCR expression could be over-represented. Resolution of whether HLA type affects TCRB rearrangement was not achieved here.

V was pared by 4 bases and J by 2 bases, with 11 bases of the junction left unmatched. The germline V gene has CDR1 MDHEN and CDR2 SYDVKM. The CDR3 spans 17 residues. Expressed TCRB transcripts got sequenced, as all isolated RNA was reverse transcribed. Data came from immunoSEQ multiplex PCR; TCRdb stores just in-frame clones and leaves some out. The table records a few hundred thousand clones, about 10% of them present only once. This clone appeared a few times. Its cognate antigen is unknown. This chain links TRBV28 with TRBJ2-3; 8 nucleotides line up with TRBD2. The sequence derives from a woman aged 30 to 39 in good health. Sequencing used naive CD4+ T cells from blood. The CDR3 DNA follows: TGTGCCAGCAGTTCAAACAGGGATAGCGGGGACACAGATACGCAGTATTTT. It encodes CASSSNRDSGDTDTQYF. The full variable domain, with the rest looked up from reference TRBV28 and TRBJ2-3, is DVKVTQSSRYLVKRTGEKVFLECVQDMDHENMFWYRQDPGLGLRLIYFSYDVKMKEKGDIPEGYSVSREKKERFSLILESASTNQTSMYLCASSSNRDSGDTDTQYFGPGTRLTVL.